This TCR beta chain was obtained from a study of Graves' ophthalmopathy and Graves' hyperthyroidism. Transcripts of RNA were the source for amplifying TCR beta CDR3 regions. First-round RT-PCR used HTBI primers; second-round multiplex PCR followed. TCRdb recomputed calls from the multiplex PCR reads with MiXCR, one row per CDR3 protein. Counted here are approximately 700,000 distinct CDR3 sequences, 40% occurring once; the ten biggest clones make up 35% to 55%. PBMCs stemmed from over 8.5 ml of fresh peripheral blood. Germline V gene sequence: CDR1 WNHNN, CDR2 SYGVQD (reference sequence). The CDR3 totals 14 residues. V shed 6 bases and J 5 bases; nucleotides not matched to a gene: 8.

The clonotype was recovered from an adult man with Graves' ophthalmopathy. The material sequenced was peripheral blood. V gene TRBV10-1 combines with J gene TRBJ2-7, with TRBD1 matching 9 bases. CDR3 sequence reads: CASSQEQGADEQYF. The CDR3 region has the DNA TGCGCCAGCAGCCAAGAACAGGGGGCTGACGAGCAGTACTTC.